This TCR beta chain stems from a study of response to subunit inactivated influenza vaccine. This CDR3 region has 16 residues. CDR1 is LGHNA and CDR2 is YSLEER in the germline V gene. The V segment lost 3 bases and the J segment 5 bases; nucleotides outside the gene matches: 8. In TCRdb, the RT-PCR reads were re-called with MiXCR into one record per CDR3 protein. The sample carries 800,000 or so distinct CDR3 sequences, 21% recorded once. Findings and caveats of the study: Authors suggested each seasonal flu vaccination may recruit only limited numbers of new T cells.

This clonotype was seen more than once but under ten times. Its target is unknown. Sequenced material: PBMCs from blood, taken roughly 5 days after vaccination. V usage is TRBV4-3 and J usage is TRBJ2-5; TRBD2 matches at 11 bases. The receptor was isolated from a man aged 50 or older who received an inactivated influenza vaccine. The CDR3 region has the DNA TGCGCCAGCAGCCAGTCTCCTAGCGGGGGGCGGGAGACCCAGTACTTC. Protein sequence: CASSQSPSGGRETQYF.